The 10 T cell receptor beta chains given below trace back to one sample, sequenced in a study of PD-L1 blockade in urothelial cancer. Sequencing was performed with immunoSEQ multiplex PCR; in TCRdb, only in-frame clones are kept and a portion is missing. The sample yields roughly 90,000 clones, more than 90% seen once. Specimen: PBMCs, collected around atezolizumab (anti-PD-L1) treatment. The receptors derive from a man aged 55 to 69 with urothelial cancer.

The chain uses TRBV5-5 and TRBJ1-2; D gene ambiguous. Trimming shortened V by 0 bases and J by 8 bases, and 17 bases separated the two germline ends. The CDR3 contains 15 residues. The germline gives CDR1 SGHKS, CDR2 YYEKEE (reference sequence). The CDR3 is CASSLAGAGSGGYTF. The CDR3 nucleotides are TGTGCCAGCAGCTTGGCCGGTGCGGGATCTGGAGGCTACACCTTC.

V usage is TRBV4-3 and J usage is TRBJ2-1; a possible D gene is TRBD1 (5 bases). Trimming stripped 4 bases from V and 5 bases from J, with 18 bases between. CDR1 and CDR2 from the germline V gene are LGHNA and YSLEER. The CDR3 covers 16 residues. The CDR3: CASSRVQGGLDNEQFF. CDR3 nucleotides: TGCGCCAGCAGCCGAGTTCAGGGTGGGTTGGACAATGAGCAGTTCTTC.

The chain has TRBV18 and TRBJ1-2; D possibly corresponds to TRBD1 (6 bases). Germline V gene sequence: CDR1 KGHSH, CDR2 LQKENI. Trimming left V 2 bases short and J 4 bases short, with 14 bases between. This CDR3 is 15 amino acids long. CDR3 in DNA: TGTGCCAGCTCACCATCACGACAGGAAGGCTATGGCTACACCTTC. This codes for CASSPSRQEGYGYTF.

The gene calls are TRBV9 and TRBJ2-7; D is possibly TRBD1 (6 bases). Per germline, CDR1 SGDLS and CDR2 YYNGEE. V was pared by 0 bases and J by 4 bases, with 23 bases between. This CDR3 is 18 amino acids long. The CDR3 DNA is TGTGCCAGCAGCGTAGGGGTCTCAGGGGCAGTAAACGGTTACGAGCAGTACTTC. Translation gives CASSVGVSGAVNGYEQYF.

DNA for the CDR3: TGTGCCAGCAGCTTAGTAGGACAGGGGTCTGGCTACACCTTC. Amino acids: CASSLVGQGSGYTF. V is TRBV7-9 and J is TRBJ1-2; 9 nucleotides agree with TRBD1. Germline CDR1 and CDR2: SEHNR and FQNEAQ (reference sequence). Trimming at V came to 1 base and at J to 7 bases, leaving 4 bases not matched to a gene. The CDR3 length is 14 residues.

DNA for the CDR3: TGTGCCAGCAGCTTAGCGCGTGGACAGGGGGCGAGGTATTTT. Encoded protein: CASSLARGQGARYF. The rearrangement joins TRBV11-2 to TRBJ2-3, with 11 bases lining up with TRBD1. The length of the CDR3 is 14 residues. Trimming removed 1 base from V and 14 bases from J; junction bases left unmatched: 8. CDR1 SGHAT and CDR2 FQNNGV come from the germline V gene.

The J gene is TRBJ2-1, the V gene TRBV5-1, with D unclear. The V and J ends lost 2 bases and 10 bases respectively, with 13 bases between them. CDR1 is SGHRS and CDR2 is YFSETQ in the germline V gene. The CDR3 is made up of 13 amino acids. The CDR3 sequence is CASSFVPEREQFF. Written as DNA, the CDR3 is TGCGCCAGCAGCTTCGTTCCGGAGAGAGAGCAGTTCTTC.

This chain links TRBV15 with TRBJ1-1, with unresolved D. The germline CDR1 and CDR2 sequences are LNHNV and YYDKDF (reference sequence). There are 13 residues in the CDR3. V was cut by 0 bases and J by 3 bases, with 5 bases left in between. For the CDR3, the DNA is TGTGCCACCAGCAGAGATCGGGACACTGAAGCTTTCTTT. It yields the protein CATSRDRDTEAFF.

The chain links TRBV28 to TRBJ2-7; TRBD2 aligns across 7 bases. Germline lookup yields CDR1 MDHEN and CDR2 SYDVKM. Unmatched junction bases numbered 17, after V lost 8 bases and J lost 4 bases. This CDR3 comprises 16 residues. CDR3: CASYSIGAGESYEQYF. CDR3 coding DNA: TGTGCCAGCTATTCTATCGGGGCGGGAGAAAGTTACGAGCAGTACTTC. The complete variable domain, with remaining parts taken from reference TRBV28 and TRBJ2-7, reads DVKVTQSSRYLVKRTGEKVFLECVQDMDHENMFWYRQDPGLGLRLIYFSYDVKMKEKGDIPEGYSVSREKKERFSLILESASTNQTSMYLCASYSIGAGESYEQYFGPGTRLTVT.

The J gene is TRBJ2-6, the V gene TRBV4-3; D might be TRBD1 (5 bases). Trimming took 4 bases from V and 0 from J, leaving 13 bases between them. The germline V gene has CDR1 LGHNA and CDR2 YSLEER. The CDR3 length is 17 residues. CDR3 sequence (DNA): TGCGCCAGCAGCCCACAGGCGCCCAACTCTGGGGCCAACGTCCTGACTTTC. It is translated as CASSPQAPNSGANVLTF.